This T cell receptor beta chain was observed in a study of T cells in Graves' hyperthyroidism and ophthalmopathy. Study results and caveats: Most clonotypes expanded in thyroid above 0.001 were likewise present in blood.

Germline-derived CDR1 and CDR2 are SGDLS and YYNGEE. The J segment lost 9 bases and the V segment lost 3 bases, leaving 5 bases of the junction unmatched. This CDR3 comprises 14 residues. Across 18 months, stable Graves' hyperthyroidism was marked by no progression to ophthalmopathy. This sample holds PBMCs from 9.5 to 10 ml fresh peripheral blood. Amplification of TCR beta CDR3 regions was performed using RNA transcripts as template. HTBI primers were used for first-round RT-PCR of the TCR CDR3. One entry per CDR3 protein results from TCRdb running MiXCR on the multiplex PCR reads. The data show more than 500,000 distinct CDR3 sequences, about 15% seen once. Remarks on this clonotype: Its target is not known.

The V and J genes are TRBV9 and TRBJ1-6; TRBD1 matches at 8 bases. The TCR was taken from a middle-aged woman with Graves' hyperthyroidism. The sequenced material came from blood. This chain's CDR3 is CASSEDRVGSPLHF. CDR3 in DNA: TGTGCCAGCAGCGAGGACAGGGTAGGTTCACCCCTCCACTTT.